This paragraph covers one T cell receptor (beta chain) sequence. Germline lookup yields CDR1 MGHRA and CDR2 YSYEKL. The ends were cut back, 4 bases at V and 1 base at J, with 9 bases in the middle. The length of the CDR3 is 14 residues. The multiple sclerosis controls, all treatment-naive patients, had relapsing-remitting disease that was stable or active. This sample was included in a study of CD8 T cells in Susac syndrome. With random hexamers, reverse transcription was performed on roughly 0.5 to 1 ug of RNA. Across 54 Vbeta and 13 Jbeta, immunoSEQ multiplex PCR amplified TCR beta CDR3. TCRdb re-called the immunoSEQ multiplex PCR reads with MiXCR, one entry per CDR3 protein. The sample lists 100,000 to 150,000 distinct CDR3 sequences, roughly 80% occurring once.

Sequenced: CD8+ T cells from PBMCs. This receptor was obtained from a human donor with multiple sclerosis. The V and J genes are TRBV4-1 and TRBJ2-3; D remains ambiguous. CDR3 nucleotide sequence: TGCGCCAGCAGCCCCCGGGTTGGCACAGATACGCAGTATTTT. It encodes CASSPRVGTDTQYF.